The clone carrying this TCR beta chain appeared once. The data were taken from a study of T cell changes during pregnancy in multiple sclerosis. Trimming left V 8 bases short and J 5 bases short, with 21 bases between. The length of the CDR3 is 15 residues. Germline V lookup: CDR1 SEHNR, CDR2 FQNEAQ (reference sequence). Assay: immunoSEQ multiplex PCR; the TCRdb copy retains only in-frame clones and omits some. Altogether 35,000 or so clones are present, just over 85% being singletons, with the ten largest covering more than 0.95%. The sequences come from CD4+ T cells from peripheral blood mononuclear cells, collected before pregnancy. This clonotype was sampled from a female donor with multiple sclerosis, enrolled in a pregnancy study. The genes are TRBV7-9 and TRBJ2-5; D might be TRBD1 (6 bases). CDR3 DNA sequence: TGTGCCAGCCACAAGTACGATCATCAGGGGGAGACCCAGTACTTC. Translation gives CASHKYDHQGETQYF. Based on the CDR3 plus reference TRBV7-9 and TRBJ2-5, the full variable domain is DTGVSQNPRHKITKRGQNVTFRCDPISEHNRLYWYRQTLGQGPEFLTYFQNEAQLEKSRLLSDRFSAERPKGSFSTLEIQRTEQGDSAMYLCASHKYDHQGETQYFGPGTRLLVL.